The next 2 T cell receptor beta chains were all read from a single sample in a study of vaccination effects on CD4 cells after COVID-19. Peptide-pool stimulation followed by sequencing identified expanded antigen-specific CD4+ clonotypes in the ViraFEST assay. The authors isolated CD4+ T cells after about eleven days of culture. According to the study, vaccine recipients showed no prior SARS-CoV-2 infection and negative nucleocapsid antibodies. No antigen is known for these receptors. TCRdb's copy holds only in-frame clones and misses some; the assay was immunoSEQ multiplex PCR. The sample consists of tens of thousands of clones, more than 65% of them appearing once. This specimen was CD4+ T cells from PBMCs cultured with HCoV-NL63 spike peptides, taken before COVID-19 vaccination. These receptors all stem from a human donor who received a COVID-19 vaccine.

The chain combines TRBV5-1 with TRBJ2-3; perhaps TRBD1 as D (6 bases). Looked up from germline, CDR1 is SGHRS and CDR2 is YFSETQ. The CDR3 length is 15 residues. The V and J ends lost 0 bases and 2 bases respectively, with 10 bases between them. CDR3 DNA: TGCGCCAGCAGCTTGGCCCCAGGGGTCACAGATACGCAGTATTTT. Amino acid sequence: CASSLAPGVTDTQYF. The full variable domain, its missing parts supplied by reference TRBV5-1 and TRBJ2-3, is KAGVTQTPRYLIKTRGQQVTLSCSPISGHRSVSWYQQTPGQGLQFLFEYFSETQRNKGNFPGRFSGRQFSNSRSEMNVSTLELGDSALYLCASSLAPGVTDTQYFGPGTRLTVL.

V usage is TRBV24-1 and J usage is TRBJ2-5; either TRBD1 or TRBD2 may supply D (7 bases each). The V end was cut by 5 bases, the J end by 7 bases, with 19 bases between. CDR3 size: 15 residues. Looked up from germline, CDR1 is KGHDR and CDR2 is SFDVKD. Written as DNA, the CDR3 is TGTGCCACCAGTGCAGGGGGGGGGCCCCAGGGGACCCAGTACTTC. Amino acids: CATSAGGGPQGTQYF.